This paragraph covers one T cell receptor beta chain sequence. The source of the sample is a study of control samples from healthy donors and cancer patients. TCRdb's copy holds only in-frame clones and misses some; the assay was immunoSEQ multiplex PCR. The table has around 90,000 clones, over 65% seen once. This receptor was identified in a middle-aged woman in good health. What was sequenced was blood.

This CDR3 is CASSVGGSGVYEQYF. Written as DNA, the CDR3 is TGTGCCAGCAGCGTAGGGGGTAGCGGGGTCTACGAGCAGTACTTC. The chain joins TRBV9 to TRBJ2-7; 8 bases line up with TRBD2. The CDR3 totals 15 residues. V trimming: 0 bases; J trimming: 3 bases; junction bases outside the gene matches: 5. CDR1 and CDR2 from the germline V gene are SGDLS and YYNGEE.